The present T cell receptor (beta chain) was sequenced within a study of blood T cell repertoires in COVID-19 (dated by TCRdb to 2019 to 2021). With respect to the entire study: Collaborator samples came from the United States, Italy and Spain and covered acute and convalescent phases of COVID-19. The repertoires were released in a freely available public database meant as a resource for research on the immune response to SARS-CoV-2. The prospective study material was composed of cDNA or gDNA derived from T cells, B-cell-depleted T cells, or PBMCs. Where HLA class I and class II types were available, the types were taken from metadata supplied by the sample provider, not from assay-based typing. Sample metadata almost always included a de-identified subject ID, COVID-19 status, age in years and sex. Samples came from the ongoing ImmuneRACE study (first 160 participants) plus 1,254 subjects from 6 global collaborators. The dataset comprised deeply sampled blood TCRbeta repertoires from subjects exposed to, actively infected with, or recovered from COVID-19. Paper-wide results and their limitations: The quantity of clinical and demographic metadata differed by source and by participant and was supplied without curation.

Each collaborating institution followed its own protocols to collect whole blood in K2EDTA tubes. For TCRbeta analysis, collaborators shipped samples as frozen whole blood, isolated PBMCs, or DNA extracted from either of those sample types. A word on this clone: The antigen it binds to is not known. No base quality values were provided; no much bigger clone lies one nucleotide off.

V gives up 2 bases and J gives up 3 bases, and the segment between their germline ends measures 14 bases. The CDR3, from cysteine to phenylalanine, totals 16 residues. Just CDR3 DNA is preserved here, 48 bases in frame from base 1. Sequences LNHDA (CDR1) and SQIVND (CDR2) are obtained from the germline V gene (reference sequence). The immunoSEQ Assay, a bias-controlled multiplex PCR, was used to amplify TCRbeta CDR3 regions from genomic DNA. On the authors' methods: The number of nucleated cells in each sample was estimated by amplification of reference gene primers within the assay. To quantify the absolute abundance of each unique TCRbeta CDR3 rearrangement, sequence reads were collapsed and filtered. For each sample, productive Simpson clonality was calculated as the square root of Simpson's diversity index over productive rearrangements. Here the immuneACCESS table is served through TCRdb, limited to in-frame sequences with V and J called. Missing clones are a known gap in these copies; in checked studies unresolved V genes cover under half, and the rest lacks a known reason. Clone size and the V and J calls come from that table; the DNA yielded D and trimming. Recorded for this sample are more than 60,000 clones; over 80% of them occurred a single time. The ten largest clones capture around 3.3% of the sample.

This sequence uses TRBV19 and TRBJ1-5; the D gene is unclear. The sequence was collected from a man over 45 with acute or convalescent COVID-19. The sequencing sample was made of peripheral blood. The DNA reads as follows: TGTGCCAGTAGTATATTGAGGGAGGGTCTCAATCAGCCCCAGCATTTT. The translation is CASSILREGLNQPQHF.